This T cell receptor (beta chain) is from a study of blood T cells in healthy people across ages. At the level of the study: The template switching approach captured approximately one barcoded beta molecule for every two T cells. Study-wide results and caveats: Observed TCR beta diversity per million T cells went down as age went up. This fall followed a roughly linear course with age. Those diversity estimates obtained from one million T cells were thought to be underestimates.

For this clonotype: Its antigen is not known.

A second PCR, run for about 7 to 11 cycles, used a sample-barcoded 5' primer plus a J-beta primer mix. TCRdb recomputed calls from the 5' RACE reads with MiXCR, one row per CDR3 protein. This sample carries about 1.8 million distinct CDR3 sequences, around half of them seen once, and the ten largest clones take 2.1%. The TCR comes from a woman in her thirties or forties in good health. Sequenced input: blood.

CDR3 bases: TGTGCCAGCAGCTGGACTAGCGGGGGGCTAAGCTCCTACAATGAGCAGTTCTTC. Translated: CASSWTSGGLSSYNEQFF. The chain uses TRBV6-1 and TRBJ2-1; 14 bases fit TRBD2. V gave up 6 bases and J gave up 0 bases; unmatched junction bases: 7. This CDR3 is 18 amino acids long. The germline V gene has CDR1 MNHNS and CDR2 SASEGT.